The TCR beta chain described here comes from a study of blood T cell repertoires in COVID-19. At the level of the study: In each case, the material was cDNA or gDNA derived from T cells, B-cell-depleted T cells, or PBMCs.

Original handling: How many nucleated cells were present was estimated from reference gene primer amplification. The table came from immunoSEQ multiplex PCR; TCRdb's copy has only in-frame clones and leaves some out. V and J calls and clone size follow that table, whereas D and trimming were derived from the DNA. The sample contains some 400,000 clones, around 87% of which appear only once. CDR3 length equals 14 residues. Germline values: CDR1 KGHSH, CDR2 LQKENI. V shed 2 bases and J shed 1 base, with 8 bases lying between them. The rearrangement uses TRBV18 and TRBJ1-1; perhaps TRBD1 as D (5 bases). The sequenced sample consisted of peripheral blood. This receptor was taken from a man between 18 and 35 years old with active or convalescent COVID-19. Written as DNA, the CDR3 is TGTGCCAGCTCACCATTCGGACAGAACACTGAAGCTTTCTTT. Translating gives CASSPFGQNTEAFF.